This passage covers 32 T cell receptor beta chains from one sample sequenced in a study of blood T cell repertoires in COVID-19. TCRdb's table, derived via immunoSEQ multiplex PCR, lists solely in-frame clones and lacks some. The data show approximately 270,000 clones, nearly 90% seen once. Sequenced material: PBMCs or T cells enriched from blood (not recorded which). All receptors come from a woman aged 60 to 75 who had recovered from COVID-19.

This chain joins TRBV5-1 and TRBJ1-1; 11 bases map to TRBD1. V dropped 1 base and J dropped 10; count of bases not matched to a gene: 9. This CDR3 contains 15 residues. CDR1 and CDR2 (germline): SGHRS, YFSETQ. This chain's CDR3 is CASSLTPGQGARAFF. CDR3 coding DNA: TGCGCCAGCAGCTTGACCCCAGGACAGGGGGCTCGAGCTTTCTTT.

The chain combines TRBV28 with TRBJ2-7; 8 nucleotides agree with TRBD1. Trimming removed 5 bases from V and 6 bases from J; junction bases left unmatched: 9. CDR1 is MDHEN and CDR2 is SYDVKM in the germline V gene. This CDR3 has 14 residues. CDR3 region: CASSLRQGRTEQYF. CDR3 DNA sequence: TGTGCCAGCAGTCTCCGACAGGGGAGGACCGAGCAGTACTTC.

The V and J genes are TRBV2 and TRBJ1-2, with a weak D call TRBD1 (6 bases). The CDR3 extends over 13 amino acids. CDR1 SNHLY and CDR2 FYNNEI come from the germline V gene. V lost 5 bases and J lost 4, with 11 bases in between. The CDR3 sequence: CASSPGTPYGYTF. CDR3 coding DNA: TGTGCCAGCAGTCCCGGGACACCCTATGGCTACACCTTC.

The chain has TRBV11-3 and TRBJ2-5, with D possibly being TRBD2 (6 bases). With 1 base removed from V and 5 bases from J, the gap between germline ends came to 14 bases. Per germline, CDR1 SGHNT and CDR2 YENEEA. The CDR3 extends over 15 amino acids. The CDR3 here is CASSLASTSRETQYF. The CDR3 coding sequence is TGTGCCAGCAGCTTAGCCTCAACTAGCAGGGAGACCCAGTACTTC.

This chain uses TRBV5-1 with TRBJ1-2, with D perhaps TRBD1 (5 bases). V lost 3 bases and J lost 2, with 11 bases in between. Germline loops: CDR1 SGHRS, CDR2 YFSETQ. The CDR3 length is 14 residues. The CDR3 DNA sequence: TGCGCCAGCAGCTCGACAGCGGGCAACTATGGCTACACCTTC. It encodes CASSSTAGNYGYTF.

The gene calls are TRBV12-3 or TRBV12-4 and TRBJ1-2; no reliable D call. This CDR3 region has 13 residues. V dropped 1 base and J dropped 8 bases, with 11 bases sitting between them. CDR3 protein: CASSLGFREGYTF. The CDR3 DNA sequence: TGTGCCAGCAGTTTAGGCTTTCGCGAGGGCTACACCTTC.

The V gene is TRBV6-5, the J gene TRBJ2-1, with 7 bases that match TRBD2. The V gene end was trimmed by 0 bases and the J gene end by 1 base; junction bases not matched to a gene: 3. The CDR3 is 16 residues long. Germline values: CDR1 MNHEY, CDR2 SVGAGI. The DNA for the CDR3 is TGTGCCAGCAGTTACTCACTAGCGACATCCTACAATGAGCAGTTCTTC. Encoded protein: CASSYSLATSYNEQFF.

The V gene is TRBV19, the J gene TRBJ2-4; a weak D match, TRBD1 (5 bases). The V gene lost 3 bases and the J gene lost 1 base, with 13 bases spanning the gap. The CDR3 length is 16 residues. In germline, CDR1 is LNHDA, CDR2 SQIVND (reference sequence). This CDR3 is CASSIQGSVAKNIQYF. In nucleotides, the CDR3 is TGTGCCAGTAGTATTCAGGGCTCTGTGGCCAAAAACATTCAGTACTTC. Supplemented by reference TRBV19 and TRBJ2-4, the full variable domain reads DGGITQSPKYLFRKEGQNVTLSCEQNLNHDAMYWYRQDPGQGLRLIYYSQIVNDFQKGDIAEGYSVSREKKESFPLTVTSAQKNPTAFYLCASSIQGSVAKNIQYFGAGTRLSVL.

The chain links TRBV9 to TRBJ1-1, with 7 bases that match TRBD1. The J segment lost 0 bases and the V segment lost 4 bases, leaving 3 bases of the junction unmatched. Germline V gene data show CDR1 as SGDLS and CDR2 as YYNGEE. The CDR3 consists of 14 residues. CDR3 sequence: CASSLQGLNTEAFF. CDR3 sequence (DNA): TGTGCCAGCAGCTTACAGGGGTTGAACACTGAAGCTTTCTTT.

The CDR3 DNA reads TGTGCCAGCTCACTACCAGTTAGCACTGAAGCTTTCTTT. Encoded protein: CASSLPVSTEAFF. This chain joins TRBV18 and TRBJ1-1; D is unresolved. This CDR3 is built from 13 residues. The germline CDR1 and CDR2 sequences are KGHSH and LQKENI. V dropped 4 bases and J dropped 4 bases, with 10 bases sitting between them.

As regards this clone: The limits of the CDR3 on the DNA are not certain, so only TCRdb's listed CDR3 is given. J is TRBJ1-5 and V is TRBV21-1; TRBD1 is the table's D call, not checked against the DNA. TRBV21-1 is a pseudogene segment. The CDR3 is made up of 19 amino acids, end residues included. CDR3 sequence reads: CASSKALVWGQGSHQPQHF.

The chain carries TRBV30 and TRBJ2-7; tentative D call: TRBD2 (6 bases). Germline CDR1 and CDR2: GTSNPN and SVGIG (reference sequence). The CDR3 is 15 amino acids. V was cut by 0 bases and J by 6 bases, with 18 bases left in between. The CDR3 nucleotides are TGTGCCTGGAGTGTACTTGTCGGGAGTATAAGCGAGCAGTACTTC. It specifies CAWSVLVGSISEQYF.

The table lists this clone with a few counts. The chain links TRBV9 to TRBJ1-3; D remains ambiguous. The CDR3 length is 14 residues. V lost 0 bases, J lost 3 bases, and 7 bases lay in between. The V gene's germline CDR1 is SGDLS and CDR2 YYNGEE. Here the CDR3 DNA reads TGTGCCAGCAGCGTAGCCTTCGGTGGAAACACCATATATTTT. This sequence encodes CASSVAFGGNTIYF.

The chain couples TRBV6-5 to TRBJ1-2, with 9 bases fitting TRBD1. V lost 6 bases, J lost 4 bases, and 0 bases stayed unmatched. Germline V CDR1 and CDR2: MNHEY, SVGAGI. The CDR3 runs to 12 residues. CDR3 nucleotides: TGTGCCAGCAGACAGGGGGCCTATGGCTACACCTTC. Translating gives CASRQGAYGYTF.

CDR3 sequence reads: CAWSDTGTANQPQHF. The CDR3 nucleotides read TGTGCCTGGAGCGATACGGGGACAGCTAATCAGCCCCAGCATTTT. This chain links TRBV30 with TRBJ1-5, with 7 bases identical to TRBD1. The CDR3 is 15 amino acids. V gave up 3 bases and J gave up 4 bases; unmatched junction bases: 9. Germline-derived CDR1 and CDR2 are GTSNPN and SVGIG (reference sequence).

V gene TRBV19 combines with J gene TRBJ2-7; TRBD1 matches at 11 bases. J gave up 2 bases and V 4 bases, and 1 base lay outside the gene matches. Germline CDR1 LNHDA, CDR2 SQIVND (reference sequence). This CDR3 spans 14 amino acids. CDR3 sequence reads: CASSTDRGPYEQYF. DNA for the CDR3: TGTGCCAGTAGTACGGACAGGGGGCCCTACGAGCAGTACTTC. Filled out from reference TRBV19 and TRBJ2-7, the complete variable domain reads DGGITQSPKYLFRKEGQNVTLSCEQNLNHDAMYWYRQDPGQGLRLIYYSQIVNDFQKGDIAEGYSVSREKKESFPLTVTSAQKNPTAFYLCASSTDRGPYEQYFGPGTRLTVT.

The DNA of the CDR3 is TGTGCCAGCACAGTCTCTGGAAACACCATATATTTT. Its protein product is CASTVSGNTIYF. The chain couples TRBV2 to TRBJ1-3; D is unclear. The ends were cut back, 7 bases at V and 0 bases at J, with 4 bases in the middle. The CDR3 has 12 amino acids. Germline CDR1 reads SNHLY; CDR2 reads FYNNEI.

This chain uses TRBV18 with TRBJ1-1; D call uncertain. With 2 bases removed from V and 4 bases from J, the gap between germline ends came to 14 bases. This CDR3 contains 15 residues. In germline, CDR1 is KGHSH, CDR2 LQKENI. The CDR3 reads CASSPESLTGTEAFF. CDR3 DNA: TGTGCCAGCTCACCAGAGTCCCTAACCGGCACTGAAGCTTTCTTT. The full variable domain, in which reference TRBV18 and TRBJ1-1 provide the parts outside the CDR3, is NAGVMQNPRHLVRRRGQEARLRCSPMKGHSHVYWYRQLPEEGLKFMVYLQKENIIDESGMPKERFSAEFPKEGPSILRIQQVVRGDSAAYFCASSPESLTGTEAFFGQGTRLTVV.

V is TRBV11-3 and J is TRBJ2-7, with D perhaps TRBD1 (6 bases). In germline, CDR1 is SGHNT, CDR2 YENEEA. Deletions cut 5 bases from V and 2 bases from J, with 13 bases between. The CDR3 is 14 amino acids. The CDR3 bases are TGTGCCAGCAGCCCCTTGGACAGTCCCTACGAGCAGTACTTC. Residues: CASSPLDSPYEQYF.

This chain uses TRBV24-1 with TRBJ1-5, with D unresolved. V lost 7 bases and J 2 bases, leaving 8 bases between the germline ends. Germline loops: CDR1 KGHDR, CDR2 SFDVKD. This CDR3 has 13 residues. CDR3 loop: CATSPEGNQPQHF. DNA of the CDR3: TGTGCCACCAGCCCCGAGGGCAATCAGCCCCAGCATTTT.

The chain uses TRBV5-1 and TRBJ1-4; 7 bases agree with TRBD1. The germline V gene encodes CDR1 SGHRS and CDR2 YFSETQ. The V and J ends lost 4 bases and 8 bases, in that order; junction bases with no gene match: 11. This CDR3 spans 15 amino acids. In nucleotides, the CDR3 is TGCGCCAGCAGCCAAGCACAGGGGCGACTAGAAAAACTGTTTTTT. This encodes CASSQAQGRLEKLFF.

V gene TRBV7-3 combines with J gene TRBJ2-2; 7 bases are shared with TRBD2. With 5 bases clipped from V and 1 base from J, the junction kept 4 bases outside the gene matches. CDR3 length equals 15 residues. CDR1 is SGHTA, CDR2 FQGTGA, per germline. The CDR3 DNA reads TGTGCCAGCAGCCCTAGCGGTAGGAACACCGGGGAGCTGTTTTTT. Its protein is CASSPSGRNTGELFF.

The rearrangement joins TRBV6-5 to TRBJ1-3; unclear D gene. Germline loops: CDR1 MNHEY, CDR2 SVGAGI. There are 15 residues in the CDR3. Trimming removed 0 bases from V and 0 bases from J, with 6 bases in between. CDR3 loop: CASSYSANSGNTIYF. As DNA, the CDR3 is TGTGCCAGCAGTTACTCTGCGAACTCTGGAAACACCATATATTTT.

This chain connects TRBV5-1 to TRBJ2-1; possibly TRBD2 for D (5 bases). The CDR3 totals 15 residues. Germline lookup yields CDR1 SGHRS and CDR2 YFSETQ. V was clipped by 2 bases and J by 2 bases, with 11 bases between them. The CDR3 bases are TGCGCCAGCAGCTTAACTAGTCCCCCCTACAATGAGCAGTTCTTC. This encodes CASSLTSPPYNEQFF.

The rearrangement joins TRBV24-1 to TRBJ2-6; 9 nucleotides agree with TRBD1. CDR1 KGHDR and CDR2 SFDVKD come from the germline V gene. The CDR3 totals 18 residues. The junction had 8 bases not matched to a gene; V was cut back by 4 bases and J by 2 bases. The CDR3 loop reads CATSETGTGFPGANVLTF. DNA of the CDR3: TGTGCCACCAGTGAAACCGGGACAGGGTTCCCTGGGGCCAACGTCCTGACTTTC.

The rearrangement uses TRBV2 and TRBJ2-3; TRBD2 agrees at 11 bases. V was pared by 3 bases and J by 0 bases, with 5 bases of the junction left unmatched. Per germline, CDR1 SNHLY and CDR2 FYNNEI. The CDR3 runs to 17 residues. As DNA, the CDR3 is TGTGCCAGCAGTGATCTGGGACTAGCGGTGAGCACAGATACGCAGTATTTT. Amino acids: CASSDLGLAVSTDTQYF.

J is TRBJ2-5 and V is TRBV5-4; 10 bases match TRBD2. CDR1 SGHNT and CDR2 YYREEE come from the germline V gene (reference sequence). The length of the CDR3 is 16 residues. Trimming cost V 2 bases and J 2 bases; bases outside gene matches: 6. The CDR3, as DNA: TGTGCCAGCAGCTTTCTTGCTAGCGGGAGACAAGAGACCCAGTACTTC. Translation gives CASSFLASGRQETQYF.

J is TRBJ2-2 and V is TRBV11-3; D gene uncertain. V was trimmed by 5 bases and J by 6 bases, leaving 7 bases between them. Germline loops: CDR1 SGHNT, CDR2 YENEEA. This CDR3 has 12 amino acids. CDR3: CASSQRPGELFF. CDR3 nucleotides: TGTGCCAGCAGCCAGAGGCCCGGGGAGCTGTTTTTT.

CDR3: CASGGTGYGYTF. DNA of the CDR3: TGTGCCAGTGGCGGGACAGGGTATGGCTACACCTTC. The chain recombines TRBV28 with TRBJ1-2; 9 bases line up with TRBD1. Germline assignment: CDR1 MDHEN and CDR2 SYDVKM. The CDR3 extends over 12 amino acids. J gave up 5 bases and V 9 bases, and 4 bases lay outside the gene matches.

V usage is TRBV9 and J usage is TRBJ2-1; TRBD2 agrees at 8 bases. Germline V CDR1 and CDR2: SGDLS, YYNGEE. V shed 0 bases, J shed 3 bases, and the junction held 2 bases outside the gene matches. This CDR3 has 15 amino acids. DNA for the CDR3: TGTGCCAGCAGCGTAGTTGGGACTAGCTACAATGAGCAGTTCTTC. Its translation: CASSVVGTSYNEQFF. Variable domain in full (rest from reference TRBV9 and TRBJ2-1): DSGVTQTPKHLITATGQRVTLRCSPRSGDLSVYWYQQSLDQGLQFLIQYYNGEERAKGNILERFSAQQFPDLHSELNLSSLELGDSALYFCASSVVGTSYNEQFFGPGTRLTVL.

The rearrangement joins TRBV5-1 to TRBJ2-1; TRBD2 aligns across 9 bases. The CDR3 contains 15 residues. J was trimmed by 6 bases and V by 1 base; bases with no gene match: 5. Germline CDR1 is SGHRS and CDR2 is YFSETQ. For the CDR3, the DNA is TGCGCCAGCAGCTTGCTAGCGGGGAATCTCAATGAGCAGTTCTTC. Translating gives CASSLLAGNLNEQFF.

CDR3 amino acids: CASSPSTGGKEKLFF. The DNA of the CDR3 is TGCGCCAGCAGCCCGTCGACAGGGGGGAAGGAAAAACTGTTTTTT. The gene calls are TRBV5-1 and TRBJ1-4; TRBD1 matches at 9 bases. Germline V gene data show CDR1 as SGHRS and CDR2 as YFSETQ. J gave up 8 bases and V 4 bases, and 9 bases lay outside the gene matches. CDR3 length: 15 residues.